This T cell receptor (beta chain) is from a study of T cell responses to AZD1222 COVID-19 vaccine. Here immunoSEQ multiplex PCR was the method, and the copy in TCRdb shows in-frame clones only, minus some. The sample has approximately 180,000 clones; about nine tenths are singletons. The source material was peripheral blood, sampled on day 0 of AZD1222 vaccination. The source is an adult in good health.

CDR3 nucleotide sequence: TGTGCCAGCAGCTTAGATAAGGGTACCTACGAGCAGTACTTC. This translates into CASSLDKGTYEQYF. The V gene is TRBV7-2, the J gene TRBJ2-7, with D uncertain. CDR3 length: 14 residues. V lost 1 base and J lost 2, with 9 bases in between. The germline CDR1 and CDR2 sequences are SGHTA and FQGNSA.